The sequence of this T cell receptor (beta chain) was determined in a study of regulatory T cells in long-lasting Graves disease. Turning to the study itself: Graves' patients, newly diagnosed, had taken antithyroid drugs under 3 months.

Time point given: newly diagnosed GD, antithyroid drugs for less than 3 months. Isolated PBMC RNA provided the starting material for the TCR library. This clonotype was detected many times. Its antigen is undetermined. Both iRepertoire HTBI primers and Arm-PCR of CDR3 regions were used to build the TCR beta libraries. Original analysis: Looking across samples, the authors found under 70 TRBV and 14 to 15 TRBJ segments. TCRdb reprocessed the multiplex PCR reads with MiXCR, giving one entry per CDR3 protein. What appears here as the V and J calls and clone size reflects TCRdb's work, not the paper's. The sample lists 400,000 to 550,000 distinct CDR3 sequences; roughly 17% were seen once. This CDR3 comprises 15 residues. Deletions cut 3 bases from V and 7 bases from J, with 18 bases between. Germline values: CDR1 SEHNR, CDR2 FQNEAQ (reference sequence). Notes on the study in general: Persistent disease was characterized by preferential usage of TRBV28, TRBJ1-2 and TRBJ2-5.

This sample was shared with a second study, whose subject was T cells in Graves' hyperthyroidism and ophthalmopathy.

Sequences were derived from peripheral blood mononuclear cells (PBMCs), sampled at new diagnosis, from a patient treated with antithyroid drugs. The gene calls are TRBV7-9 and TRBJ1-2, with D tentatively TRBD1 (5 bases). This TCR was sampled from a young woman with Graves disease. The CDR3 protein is CASSFHNLRGGGYTF. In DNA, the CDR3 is TGTGCCAGCAGCTTCCACAATTTGAGGGGAGGTGGCTACACCTTC.